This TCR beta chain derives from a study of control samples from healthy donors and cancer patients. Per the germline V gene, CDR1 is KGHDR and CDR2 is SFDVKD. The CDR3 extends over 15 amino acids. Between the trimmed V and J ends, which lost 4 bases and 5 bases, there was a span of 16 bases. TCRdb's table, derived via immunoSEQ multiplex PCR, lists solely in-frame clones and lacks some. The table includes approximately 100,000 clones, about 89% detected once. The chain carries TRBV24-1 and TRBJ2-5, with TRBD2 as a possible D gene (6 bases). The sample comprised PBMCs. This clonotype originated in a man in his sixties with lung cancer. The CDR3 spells CATSDVGSRGETQYF. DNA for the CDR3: TGTGCCACCAGTGACGTCGGGTCCCGGGGGGAGACCCAGTACTTC.